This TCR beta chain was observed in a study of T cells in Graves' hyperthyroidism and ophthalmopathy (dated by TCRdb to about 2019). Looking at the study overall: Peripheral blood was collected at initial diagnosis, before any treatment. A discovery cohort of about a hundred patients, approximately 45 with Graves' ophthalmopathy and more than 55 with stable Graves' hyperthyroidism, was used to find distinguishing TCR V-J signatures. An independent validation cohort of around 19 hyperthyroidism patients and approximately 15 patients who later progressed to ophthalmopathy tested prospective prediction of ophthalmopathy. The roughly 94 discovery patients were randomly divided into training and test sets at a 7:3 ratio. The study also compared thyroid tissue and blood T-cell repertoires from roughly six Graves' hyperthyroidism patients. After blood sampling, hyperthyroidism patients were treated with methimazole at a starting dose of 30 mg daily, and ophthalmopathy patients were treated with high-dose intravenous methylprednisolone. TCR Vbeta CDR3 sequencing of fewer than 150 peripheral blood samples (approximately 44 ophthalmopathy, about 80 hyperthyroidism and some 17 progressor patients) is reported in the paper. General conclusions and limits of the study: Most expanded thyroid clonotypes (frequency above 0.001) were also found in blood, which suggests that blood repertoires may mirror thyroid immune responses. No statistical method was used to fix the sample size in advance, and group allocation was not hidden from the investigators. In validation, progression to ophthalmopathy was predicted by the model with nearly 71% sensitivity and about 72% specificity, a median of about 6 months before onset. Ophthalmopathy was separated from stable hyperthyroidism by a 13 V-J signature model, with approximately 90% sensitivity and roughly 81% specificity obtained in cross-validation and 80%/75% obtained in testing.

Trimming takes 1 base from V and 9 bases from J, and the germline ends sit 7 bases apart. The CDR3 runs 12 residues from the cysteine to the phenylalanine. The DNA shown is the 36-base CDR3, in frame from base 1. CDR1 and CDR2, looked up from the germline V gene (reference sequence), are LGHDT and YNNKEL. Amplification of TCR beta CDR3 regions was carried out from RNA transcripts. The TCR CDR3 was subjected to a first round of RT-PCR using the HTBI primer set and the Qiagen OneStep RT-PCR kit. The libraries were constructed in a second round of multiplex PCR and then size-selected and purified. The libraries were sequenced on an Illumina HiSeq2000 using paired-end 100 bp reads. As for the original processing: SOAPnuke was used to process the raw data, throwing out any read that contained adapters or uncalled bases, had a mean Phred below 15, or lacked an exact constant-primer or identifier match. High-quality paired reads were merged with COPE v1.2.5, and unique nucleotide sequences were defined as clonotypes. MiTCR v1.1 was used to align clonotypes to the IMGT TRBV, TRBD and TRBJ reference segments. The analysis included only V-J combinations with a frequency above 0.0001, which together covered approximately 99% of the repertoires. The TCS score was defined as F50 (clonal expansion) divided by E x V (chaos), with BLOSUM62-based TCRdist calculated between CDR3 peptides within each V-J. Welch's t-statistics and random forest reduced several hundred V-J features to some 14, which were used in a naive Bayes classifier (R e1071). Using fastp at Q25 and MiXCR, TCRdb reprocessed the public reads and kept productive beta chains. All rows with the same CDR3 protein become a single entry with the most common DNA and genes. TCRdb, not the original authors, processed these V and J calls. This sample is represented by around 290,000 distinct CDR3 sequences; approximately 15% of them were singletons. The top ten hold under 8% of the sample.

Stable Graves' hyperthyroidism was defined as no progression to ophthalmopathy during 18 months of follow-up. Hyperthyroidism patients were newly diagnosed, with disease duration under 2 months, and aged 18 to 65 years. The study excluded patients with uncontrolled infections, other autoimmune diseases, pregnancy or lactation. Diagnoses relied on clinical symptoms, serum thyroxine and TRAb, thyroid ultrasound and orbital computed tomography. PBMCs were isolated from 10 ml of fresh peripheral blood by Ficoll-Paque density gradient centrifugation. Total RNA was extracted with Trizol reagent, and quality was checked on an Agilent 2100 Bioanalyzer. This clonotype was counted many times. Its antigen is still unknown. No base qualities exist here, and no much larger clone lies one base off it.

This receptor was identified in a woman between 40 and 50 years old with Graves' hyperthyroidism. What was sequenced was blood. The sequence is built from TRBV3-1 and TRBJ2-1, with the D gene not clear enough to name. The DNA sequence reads TGTGCCAGCAGCCAAGGATCCGGTGAGCAGTTCTTC. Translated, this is CASSQGSGEQFF.